This T cell receptor beta chain was recovered during a study of blood T cell repertoires in COVID-19. Across the study: From the United States, Italy and Spain came samples of acute and convalescent COVID-19. PBMCs, B-cell-depleted T cells, or T cells provided the cDNA or gDNA that made up the material.

Original data processing: Estimation of nucleated cell counts relied on the amplification of reference gene primers. The data were produced by immunoSEQ multiplex PCR, yet TCRdb's version contains in-frame clones alone and is incomplete. Clone size and the V and J calls come from that table; the DNA yielded D and trimming. This table has around 190,000 clones, about 80% appearing once. V was clipped by 3 bases and J by 2 bases, with 17 bases between them. This CDR3 is built from 17 residues. Germline V gene sequence: CDR1 LNHDA, CDR2 SQIVND (reference sequence). This TCR was recovered from a man between 65 and 79 years old with active or convalescent COVID-19. The rearrangement joins TRBV19 to TRBJ1-3, with unresolved D. Sequenced sample: peripheral blood. The chain's CDR3 is CASSMVEVRITGNTIYF. CDR3 DNA sequence: TGTGCCAGTAGTATGGTGGAGGTCCGAATAACTGGAAACACCATATATTTT.